This is a list of T cell receptor beta chains from one sample in a study of vaccination effects on CD4 cells after COVID-19. The method was immunoSEQ multiplex PCR; TCRdb's version includes in-frame clones alone and lacks a portion of them. The sample includes tens of thousands of clones, more than 60% of them seen just once. These receptors are not linked to any known antigen. The source material was CD4+ T cells from PBMCs cultured without peptide, sampled before COVID-19 vaccination. The receptors here all came from a human donor who had a prior SARS-CoV-2 infection. CDR3s include the opening cysteine and the closing phenylalanine or tryptophan. D genes are given only for firm matches. Clone size is not always given. Where it is, it says once, few, many or a class for expanded clones.

>TRBJ2-5|-|TRBD2|TRBV27|15
TGTGCCAGCAGTGACGGGGCGGGAGGTGCAGAGACCCAGTACTTC
CASSDGAGGAETQYF
>TRBJ2-5|-|TRBD1|TRBV11-3|15
TGTGCCAGCAGTCGACAGGGGGAGGGCGAAGAGACCCAGTACTTC
CASSRQGEGEETQYF
>TRBJ1-4|-|-|TRBV5-1|15
TGCGCCAGCAGCACCGACCCGGGGGCTAATGAAAAACTGTTTTTT
CASSTDPGANEKLFF
>TRBJ2-1|-|TRBD2|TRBV7-8|18
TGTGCCAGCAGCTTACCGCCCCGACTAGCGGGGCTTCGGCGTGAGCAGTTCTTC
CASSLPPRLAGLRREQFF
>TRBJ2-3|-|TRBD2|TRBV5-4|16
TGTGCCAGCAGCCCGACTAGCGGCCCTAGCACAGATACGCAGTATTTT
CASSPTSGPSTDTQYF
>TRBJ2-7|-|-|TRBV18|14
TGTGCCAGCTCTAATACAGGCGACTCCTACGAGCAGTACTTC
CASSNTGDSYEQYF
>TRBJ1-1|few|-|TRBV18|13
TGTGCCAGCTCATCCAGGGTGCGGACCAGAGCTTTCTTT
CASSSRVRTRAFF
>TRBJ2-7|-|-|TRBV2|13
TGTGCCAGCAGTGGTAACTCCAGGGAAGAGCAGTACTTC
CASSGNSREEQYF
>TRBJ2-1|-|TRBD2|TRBV28|16
TGTGCCAGCAGTCTACCGGGACTAGCGGGGAGGAATGAGCAGTTCTTC
CASSLPGLAGRNEQFF
>TRBJ2-1|-|-|TRBV11-2|15
TGTGCCAGCAGCCTCGGGGTAGCGTGGGGCAATGAGCAGTTCTTC
CASSLGVAWGNEQFF
>TRBJ2-7|few|-|TRBV4-1|17
TGCGCCAGCAGCCAAGTTTCTCTTTTGGTGGGAGCCCACGAGCAGTACTTC
CASSQVSLLVGAHEQYF
>TRBJ2-5|-|TRBD2|TRBV7-2|14
TGTGCCACGGGGAACGGGAGGGCCGGTGAGACCCAGTACTTC
CATGNGRAGETQYF
>TRBJ2-5|-|-|TRBV27|14
TGTGCCAGCAGTTTAAAATCCAGCCAAGAGACCCAGTACTTC
CASSLKSSQETQYF
>TRBJ2-7|few|TRBD2|TRBV19|14
TGTGCCAGTAGTATTGGCGGGGGACCCTACGAGCAGTACTTC
CASSIGGGPYEQYF
>TRBJ2-1|-|TRBD2|TRBV2|14
TGTGCCAGCAGTGGCGGGGGGGCTTATAATGAGCAGTTCTTC
CASSGGGAYNEQFF
>TRBJ2-7|-|-|TRBV21-1|14
TGTGCCAGCAGCAAGGCTAGCGGGGGCTACGAGCAGTACTTC
CASSKASGGYEQYF
>TRBJ1-2|few|-|TRBV7-9|16
TGTGCCAGCAGCTCCCTCCCCGGACAGAGCACGGGGGGCTACACCTTC
CASSSLPGQSTGGYTF
>TRBJ2-7|-|TRBD1|TRBV2|17
TGTGCCAGCAGTGAAGTCAAGGCGAGTAGGGGGCGGGTCGAGCAGTACTTC
CASSEVKASRGRVEQYF
>TRBJ2-1|medium-sized|-|TRBV4-1|16
TGCGCCAGCAGCCGAGGGGGGCGGGCGGGAGAAAATGAGCAGTTCTTC
CASSRGGRAGENEQFF
>TRBJ2-3|-|TRBD2|TRBV11-1|15
TGTGCCAGCAGCTTAGAGCGGGGACGCACAGATACGCAGTATTTT
CASSLERGRTDTQYF
>TRBJ2-3|-|TRBD2|TRBV2|15
TGTGCCAGCAGCGGACTAGCGGGGACCCCAGATACGCAGTATTTT
CASSGLAGTPDTQYF
>TRBJ2-2|few|-|TRBV7-9|14
TGTGCCAGCAGCTTAGAAGTCGGTTCCGGGGAGCTGTTTTTT
CASSLEVGSGELFF
>TRBJ2-3|-|-|TRBV9|14
TGTGCCAGCAGCGTAGGGGCAGGGACAGATACGCAGTATTTT
CASSVGAGTDTQYF
>TRBJ2-7|-|-|TRBV5-1|15
TGCGCCAGCAGCTTGGGTTCCACAGGTTTCTACGAGCAGTACTTC
CASSLGSTGFYEQYF
>TRBJ2-7|-|TRBD2|TRBV7-6|18
TGTGCCAGCAGCACCCGGACCGGGACTAGTTCAAGGGCCTACGAGCAGTACTTC
CASSTRTGTSSRAYEQYF
>TRBJ2-3|-|TRBD2|TRBV5-1|14
TGCGCCAGCAGCTTGGAGACTAGCGGAGCGACGCAGTATTTT
CASSLETSGATQYF
>TRBJ1-2|-|-|TRBV11-3|14
TGTGCCAGCAGCCCCTCGATGACTAACTATGGCTACACCTTC
CASSPSMTNYGYTF
>TRBJ1-4|few|-|TRBV7-6|15
TGTGCCAGCAGCATAAGACAAGGGCCTAATGAAAAACTGTTTTTT
CASSIRQGPNEKLFF
>TRBJ2-7|-|-|TRBV21-1|15
TGTGCCAGCCGCCAACGCGGTAAAAGCTCCTACGAGCAGTACTTC
CASRQRGKSSYEQYF
>TRBJ2-6|-|-|TRBV9|16
TGTGCCAGCAGCGTAGACTATAATACTGGGGCCAACGTCCTGACTTTC
CASSVDYNTGANVLTF
>TRBJ2-5|few|TRBD1|TRBV7-9|15
TGTGCCAGCAGCTCTACTTCCGGGACAGGGGAGACCCAGTACTTC
CASSSTSGTGETQYF
>TRBJ2-3|few|-|TRBV6-5|15
TGTGCCAGCACCAGCAGGGGGACTAGCACAGATACGCAGTATTTT
CASTSRGTSTDTQYF